This record looks at one T cell receptor (beta chain) sequence and its context. This entry comes from a study of blood T cell repertoires in COVID-19. At the level of the study: Sources were T cells, B-cell-depleted T cells, or PBMCs; the material itself was cDNA or gDNA.

The V gene's germline CDR1 is LGHDT and CDR2 YNNKEL (reference sequence). V lost 1 base to trimming and J lost 7 bases, with 20 bases between them. This CDR3 has 16 residues. TCRdb keeps only in-frame clones here, not all; method: immunoSEQ multiplex PCR. The table includes some 180,000 clones, about three quarters detected once. The sample taken for sequencing was peripheral blood. The sequence came from a woman aged 45 to 65 with active or convalescent COVID-19. The chain combines TRBV3-1 (or the pseudogene TRBV3-2) with TRBJ2-7; TRBD2 might be the D (5 bases). CDR3 coding DNA: TGTGCCAGCAGCCAAGGGGCGCGTACTCTCCCGGGGGAGCAGTACTTC. Its protein product is CASSQGARTLPGEQYF.